Listed below are T cell receptor beta chains from one sample, sequenced in a study of CD8 T cells in Susac syndrome. MiXCR, run by TCRdb on the immunoSEQ multiplex PCR reads, gives a single entry per CDR3 protein. The sample has approximately 100,000 distinct CDR3 sequences, around 97% seen once. The sample taken for sequencing was CD4+ T cells from PBMCs. The receptors here all came from a human donor in good health. Each CDR3 is given with its conserved first and last residue. D genes are given only for firm matches. Not all rows give a size; the values are once, few, many and, for expanded clones, a class.

CSVVRGMNTEAFF,TGCAGCGTTGTACGGGGGATGAACACTGAAGCTTTCTTT,.,.,13,TRBJ1-1,TRBV29-1
CAWRPIRPGLAKGNEQFF,TGTGCCTGGAGACCCATTCGCCCGGGACTCGCCAAAGGGAATGAGCAGTTCTTC,.,.,18,TRBJ2-1,TRBV30
CASSGGRGNTEAFF,TGTGCCAGCAGTGGGGGTAGGGGGAACACTGAAGCTTTCTTT,few,.,14,TRBJ1-1,TRBV27
CASSPYRGSTDTQYF,TGTGCCAGCAGCCCCTACCGGGGGAGCACAGATACGCAGTATTTT,.,.,15,TRBJ2-3,TRBV7-8
CASSLTQAGYEQYF,TGTGCCAGCAGCTTGACACAGGCCGGCTACGAGCAGTACTTC,.,.,14,TRBJ2-7,TRBV5-6
CASSSREIGELFF,TGCGCCAGCAGCTCCCGGGAGATCGGGGAGCTGTTTTTT,.,.,13,TRBJ2-2,TRBV5-1
CASSPGQANYGYTF,TGTGCCAGCAGCCCCGGACAGGCTAACTATGGCTACACCTTC,.,TRBD1,14,TRBJ1-2,TRBV3-1
CATSRDAGKGHSPLHF,TGTGCCACCAGCAGAGATGCGGGGAAAGGACATTCACCCCTCCACTTT,.,.,16,TRBJ1-6,TRBV15
CASSDFWNQRTGELFF,TGTGCCAGCAGTGACTTCTGGAACCAACGCACCGGGGAGCTGTTTTTT,.,.,16,TRBJ2-2,TRBV2
CSARDSRPGNEKLFF,TGCAGTGCTAGGGACAGCCGTCCGGGTAATGAAAAACTGTTTTTT,.,.,15,TRBJ1-4,TRBV20-1
CASSQGTAQAGYTF,TGTGCCAGCAGTCAAGGGACAGCCCAGGCTGGCTACACCTTC,.,TRBD1,14,TRBJ1-2,TRBV6-5
CASRSLRDAKNIQYF,TGTGCCAGCAGGTCCCTCCGGGACGCGAAAAACATTCAGTACTTC,.,.,15,TRBJ2-4,TRBV11-2
CASSGLAGGGYNEQFF,TGTGCCAGTAGTGGCCTAGCGGGAGGAGGGTACAATGAGCAGTTCTTC,.,TRBD2,16,TRBJ2-1,TRBV19
CSVRRDVTDTQYF,TGCAGCGTCCGTCGGGACGTCACAGATACGCAGTATTTT,.,.,13,TRBJ2-3,TRBV29-1
CSARDLDRDPDTQYF,TGCAGTGCTAGAGACCTAGACAGGGACCCAGATACGCAGTATTTT,once,TRBD1,15,TRBJ2-3,TRBV20-1
CASSPSRDIQYF,TGTGCCAGCTCACCCTCTAGGGACATTCAGTACTTC,.,.,12,TRBJ2-4,TRBV18
CASNDMGYEQYF,TGTGCCAGCAACGACATGGGATACGAGCAGTACTTC,.,.,12,TRBJ2-7,TRBV6-2/TRBV6-3
CAWSDVRDNGYSGANVLTF,TGTGCCTGGAGTGACGTCCGGGACAACGGTTACTCTGGGGCCAACGTCCTGACTTTC,.,.,19,TRBJ2-6,TRBV30
CASSPLDKQYF,TGTGCCAGCAGCCCTCTAGACAAGCAGTACTTC,.,.,11,TRBJ2-7,TRBV7-9
CASSPPSGRGRNQETQYF,TGTGCCAGCTCACCTCCATCAGGGCGGGGGAGGAACCAAGAGACCCAGTACTTC,.,TRBD2,18,TRBJ2-5,TRBV18
CASTGGIGDTGELFF,TGTGCCAGCACCGGAGGAATAGGGGACACCGGGGAGCTGTTTTTT,.,.,15,TRBJ2-2,TRBV7-9
CAPPAYRGRTGELFF,TGTGCCCCGCCCGCCTACAGGGGGCGGACCGGGGAGCTGTTTTTT,.,TRBD1,15,TRBJ2-2,TRBV25-1
CASSLRVGHQPQHF,TGTGCCAGCAGCTTGAGGGTAGGGCATCAGCCCCAGCATTTT,once,.,14,TRBJ1-5,TRBV5-6
CASSFGGERQETQYF,TGCGCCAGCAGCTTTGGGGGAGAGCGCCAAGAGACCCAGTACTTC,.,.,15,TRBJ2-5,TRBV5-1
CSSSDGYGYTF,TGCAGCTCCTCCGACGGCTATGGCTACACCTTC,.,.,11,TRBJ1-2,TRBV29-1
CASSTGLATYEQYF,TGTGCCAGTAGTACCGGACTAGCGACCTACGAGCAGTACTTC,.,TRBD2,14,TRBJ2-7,TRBV19
CSARDRTRGHEQYF,TGCAGTGCTAGAGATAGGACGAGGGGCCACGAGCAGTACTTC,once,.,14,TRBJ2-7,TRBV20-1
CASSRPGQGTYGYTF,TGTGCCAGCAGCCGACCGGGACAGGGAACCTATGGCTACACCTTC,.,TRBD1,15,TRBJ1-2,TRBV28
CASSPGQGAFYGYTF,TGTGCCAGCAGCCCGGGACAGGGGGCGTTCTATGGCTACACCTTC,.,TRBD1,15,TRBJ1-2,TRBV7-9
CSAIGRETQYF,TGCAGTGCTATCGGTCGGGAGACCCAGTACTTC,.,.,11,TRBJ2-5,TRBV20-1
CASSLGQGLLVTQYF,TGTGCCAGCAGTCTGGGACAGGGGCTATTAGTGACCCAGTACTTC,.,TRBD1,15,TRBJ2-5,TRBV27
CAISEPRQGRSYEQYF,TGTGCCATCAGTGAGCCGAGACAGGGTCGGTCCTACGAGCAGTACTTC,.,TRBD1,16,TRBJ2-7,TRBV10-3
CASSLSDSNQPQHF,TGTGCCAGCAGCTTATCAGATAGCAATCAGCCCCAGCATTTT,.,.,14,TRBJ1-5,TRBV11-2
CASSFRKGGNTEAFF,TGTGCCAGCAGCTTCCGGAAGGGAGGGAACACTGAAGCTTTCTTT,once,.,15,TRBJ1-1,TRBV7-9
CASSQAVASGNTGELFF,TGCGCCAGCAGCCAAGCGGTGGCTAGCGGGAACACCGGGGAGCTGTTTTTT,.,TRBD2,17,TRBJ2-2,TRBV4-3
CSAAGLSEPQHF,TGCAGTGCTGCTGGGCTGAGTGAGCCCCAGCATTTT,.,.,12,TRBJ1-5,TRBV20-1
CSVAGGADTGELFF,TGCAGCGTTGCCGGGGGGGCCGACACCGGGGAGCTGTTTTTT,.,TRBD2,14,TRBJ2-2,TRBV29-1
CASSQAKNIQYF,TGTGCCAGCAGCCAAGCCAAAAACATTCAGTACTTC,.,.,12,TRBJ2-4,TRBV3-1
CASSQDSHGVASYEQYF,TGTGCCAGCAGCCAAGATAGCCACGGGGTAGCTTCCTACGAGCAGTACTTC,.,.,17,TRBJ2-7,TRBV4-2
CASSIGTGANTGELFF,TGTGCCAGCAGCATCGGGACAGGGGCGAACACCGGGGAGCTGTTTTTT,.,TRBD1,16,TRBJ2-2,TRBV7-3
CSASRSPPQPQHF,TGCAGTGCTAGCAGGTCTCCCCCTCAGCCCCAGCATTTT,.,.,13,TRBJ1-5,TRBV20-1
CASSLAGPQETQYF,TGTGCCAGCAGCTTAGCGGGGCCTCAAGAGACCCAGTACTTC,.,.,14,TRBJ2-5,TRBV7-2
CAISGGRAGETQYF,TGTGCCATCAGCGGCGGGAGGGCCGGAGAGACCCAGTACTTC,.,TRBD2,14,TRBJ2-5,TRBV10-3
CSARDQERTDTQYF,TGCAGTGCTAGAGATCAGGAACGCACAGATACGCAGTATTTT,.,.,14,TRBJ2-3,TRBV20-1
CASTLSGRSTDTQYF,TGTGCCAGCACCCTATCTGGGAGATCTACAGATACGCAGTATTTT,.,.,15,TRBJ2-3,TRBV11-3
CASSQGTGGAGGYTF,TGTGCCAGCAGCCAAGGGACAGGGGGCGCCGGTGGCTACACCTTC,.,TRBD1,15,TRBJ1-2,TRBV3-1
CASNPIYRASSYEQYF,TGTGCCAGCAATCCCATTTACAGGGCAAGCTCCTACGAGCAGTACTTC,.,.,16,TRBJ2-7,TRBV28
CASSPSGLAGEQYF,TGTGCCAGCAGCCCTTCGGGACTAGCGGGCGAGCAGTACTTC,.,TRBD2,14,TRBJ2-7,TRBV7-6
CASRGQYEQYF,TGTGCCAGCAGGGGACAGTACGAGCAGTACTTC,.,TRBD1,11,TRBJ2-7,TRBV2
CASSTRQGSGEQYF,TGCGCCAGCAGCACCAGACAGGGAAGTGGCGAGCAGTACTTC,.,TRBD1,14,TRBJ2-7,TRBV5-1
CSVDLRIGLDYGYTF,TGCAGCGTTGACCTCCGGATAGGGCTAGACTATGGCTACACCTTC,.,.,15,TRBJ1-2,TRBV29-1
CATSDPSKDTQYF,TGTGCCACCAGTGATCCGTCGAAAGATACGCAGTATTTT,.,.,13,TRBJ2-3,TRBV24-1
CASTGGMNTEAFF,TGTGCCAGTACAGGGGGAATGAACACTGAAGCTTTCTTT,.,TRBD1,13,TRBJ1-1,TRBV19
CASSEWGSGSSGELFF,TGTGCCAGCAGTGAATGGGGTAGCGGGAGTAGCGGGGAGCTGTTTTTT,.,TRBD2,16,TRBJ2-2,TRBV25-1
CSAATGTGNEQYF,TGCAGTGCTGCCACCGGGACAGGGAACGAGCAGTACTTC,once,TRBD1,13,TRBJ2-7,TRBV20-1